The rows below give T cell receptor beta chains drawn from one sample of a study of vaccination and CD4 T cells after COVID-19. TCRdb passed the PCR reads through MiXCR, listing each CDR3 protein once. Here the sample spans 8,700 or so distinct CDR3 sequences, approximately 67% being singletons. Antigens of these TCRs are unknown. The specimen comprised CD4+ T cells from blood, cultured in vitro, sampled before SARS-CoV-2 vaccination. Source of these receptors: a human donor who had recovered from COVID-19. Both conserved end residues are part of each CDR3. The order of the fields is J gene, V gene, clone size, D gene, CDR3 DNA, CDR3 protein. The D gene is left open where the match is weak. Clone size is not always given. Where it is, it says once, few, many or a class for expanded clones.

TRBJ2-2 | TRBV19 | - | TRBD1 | TGTGCCAGTAGTATAGAAGGGACAGGGAGTATGTTTGCCGGGGAGCTGTTTTTT | CASSIEGTGSMFAGELFF
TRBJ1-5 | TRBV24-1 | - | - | TGTGCCACGGGAGAATTTCAGCCCCAGCATTTT | CATGEFQPQHF
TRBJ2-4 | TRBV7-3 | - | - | TGTGCCAGCAGCGTAGGGGCCAAAAACATTCAGTACTTC | CASSVGAKNIQYF
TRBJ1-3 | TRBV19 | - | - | TGTGCCAGTAGTATAGGGACGGCGAGGGGAAACACCATATATTTT | CASSIGTARGNTIYF
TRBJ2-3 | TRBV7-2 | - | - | TGTGCCAGCACGAGGGGGGCGGCGGGAGTTAGCACAGATACGCAGTATTTT | CASTRGAAGVSTDTQYF
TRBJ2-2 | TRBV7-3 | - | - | TGTGCCAGCACCCCTACCCCTCCGGGAGCCAACACCGGGGAGCTGTTTTTT | CASTPTPPGANTGELFF
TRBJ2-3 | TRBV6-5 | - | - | TGTGCCAGCAGTTACCGGGCTAGCAGACAAACAGATACGCAGTATTTT | CASSYRASRQTDTQYF
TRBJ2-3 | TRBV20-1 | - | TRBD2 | TGCAGTGCTAGACCTGCGCTAGCGGCTGTCCCAGATACGCAGTATTTT | CSARPALAAVPDTQYF
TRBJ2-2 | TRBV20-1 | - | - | TGCAGTGCTAGGAGGCTGGTAGTGCCCGGGGAGCTGTTTTTT | CSARRLVVPGELFF
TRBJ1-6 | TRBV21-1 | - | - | TGTGCCAGCAGCAAGCTGGGATTGTGTAATTCACCCCTCCACTTT | CASSKLGLCNSPLHF
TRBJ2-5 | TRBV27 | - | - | TGTGCCAGCAGTTTTAGGGGCAAAGAGACCCAGTACTTC | CASSFRGKETQYF
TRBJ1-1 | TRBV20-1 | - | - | TGCAGTGCTAGAGGGGCCGAGAAGGCTTTCTTT | CSARGAEKAFF
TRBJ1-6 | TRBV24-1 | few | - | TGTGCCACCAGTGACCCTTTTGGACGGATTTATAATTCACCCCTCCACTTT | CATSDPFGRIYNSPLHF
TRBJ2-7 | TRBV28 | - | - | TGTGCCAGCAGTCAAACATCTTCGCCCCCCTACGAGCAGTACTTC | CASSQTSSPPYEQYF
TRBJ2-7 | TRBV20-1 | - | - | TGCAGTGCCCTTGACTGCGAGCAGTACTTC | CSALDCEQYF
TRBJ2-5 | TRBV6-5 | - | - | TGTGCCAGCAGTTATAACCGTAGGTCTGAGACCCAGTACTTC | CASSYNRRSETQYF
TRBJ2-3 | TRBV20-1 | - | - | TGCAGTGGGTTGGAAAGGGGTTGGGATACGCAGTATTTT | CSGLERGWDTQYF
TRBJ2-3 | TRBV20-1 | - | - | TGCAGGTGTTCAGCACTTCGCACAGATACGCAGTATTTT | CRCSALRTDTQYF
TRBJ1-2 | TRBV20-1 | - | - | TGCAGTGCTAGAGATCACACAGCGACGGGTAACTATGGCTACACCTTC | CSARDHTATGNYGYTF
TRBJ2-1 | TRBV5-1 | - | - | TGCGCCAGCAGCTTCGAACCCGAGCCCCACAATGAGCAGTTCTTC | CASSFEPEPHNEQFF
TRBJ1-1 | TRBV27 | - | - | TGTGCCAGCAGTACCTACTCGGGGGAAACTGAAGCTTTCTTT | CASSTYSGETEAFF
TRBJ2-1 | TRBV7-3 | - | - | TGTGCCAGCAGCTCGGGACTTTACAATGAGCAGTTCTTC | CASSSGLYNEQFF
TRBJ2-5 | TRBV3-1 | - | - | TGTGCCAGCAGCCAAGAGCGGGACAGCGAGTACCAAGAGACCCAGTACTTC | CASSQERDSEYQETQYF
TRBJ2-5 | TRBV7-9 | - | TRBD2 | TGTGCCAGCAGACCGCTAGCGGGAGGAGAAGAGACCCAGTACTTC | CASRPLAGGEETQYF
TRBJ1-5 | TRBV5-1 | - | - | TGCGCCAGCAGCCCCGGGACGGCGAACCCCAATCAGCCCCAGCATTTT | CASSPGTANPNQPQHF
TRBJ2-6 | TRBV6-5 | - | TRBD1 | TGTGCCAGCAGTTTGGAACAGGGGAGCCCTGGGGCCAACGTCCTGACTTTC | CASSLEQGSPGANVLTF
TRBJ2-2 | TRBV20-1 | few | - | TGCAGTGCTAGCCGCACAGGGACAAAGGTCTGGCGGGAGCTGTTTTTT | CSASRTGTKVWRELFF
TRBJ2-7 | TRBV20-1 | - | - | TGCAGTGCTGGGGGTGCGTCTACTAGGCGCGAGCAGTACTTC | CSAGGASTRREQYF
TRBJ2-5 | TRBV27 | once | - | TGTGCCAGCAGACCCTTCAACATATGGGAGACCCAGTACTTC | CASRPFNIWETQYF
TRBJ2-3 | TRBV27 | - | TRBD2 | TGTGCCAGCAGTTCAGCTAGCGGGGTTACGCAGTATTTT | CASSSASGVTQYF
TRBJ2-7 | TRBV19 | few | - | TGTGCCACCAGTAGTGGGGCGCAGTACGAGCAGTACTTC | CATSSGAQYEQYF
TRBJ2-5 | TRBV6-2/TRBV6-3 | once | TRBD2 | TGTGCCAGCTTACTAGGGGGTTTTAGCGGGGAGGAAGAGACCCAGTACTTC | CASLLGGFSGEEETQYF
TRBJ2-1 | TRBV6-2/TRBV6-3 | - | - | TGTGCCAGCGGGGACTGGAATGAGCAGTTCTTC | CASGDWNEQFF
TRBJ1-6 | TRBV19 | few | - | TGTGCCAGTAGCCGAAGGGGCCAACAGGGTAATTCACCCCTCCACTTT | CASSRRGQQGNSPLHF
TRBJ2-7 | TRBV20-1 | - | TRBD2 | TGCAGTGCTAGAGCTAGCGGGAGTATCTACGAGCAGTACTTC | CSARASGSIYEQYF
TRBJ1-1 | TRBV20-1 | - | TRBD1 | TGCAGTGCTAGGGGCCGAGGGACAGGGATCCGACATGAAGCTTTCTTT | CSARGRGTGIRHEAFF
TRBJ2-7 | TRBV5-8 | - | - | TGTGCCAGCCGTACGGGCGGGTGGAAAGAGCAGTACTTC | CASRTGGWKEQYF
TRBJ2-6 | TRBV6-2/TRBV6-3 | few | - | TGTGCCAGCAGTTACAGCTCTGGGGCCAACGTCCTGACTTTC | CASSYSSGANVLTF
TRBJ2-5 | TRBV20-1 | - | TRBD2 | TGCAGTGGGACGGTAGCGGGAGGACAAGAGACCCAGTACTTC | CSGTVAGGQETQYF
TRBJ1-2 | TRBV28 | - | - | TGTGCCAGCAGAACACCCTTGGGGAGAGCGGGGGGCTACACCTTC | CASRTPLGRAGGYTF
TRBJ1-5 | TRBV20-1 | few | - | TGCAGTGGAAGAGAGCCATATAGCAATCAGCCCCAGCATTTT | CSGREPYSNQPQHF
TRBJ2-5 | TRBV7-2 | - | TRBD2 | TGTGCCAGCAGCTTTAGCGGGGGGCCGGAGACCCAGTACTTC | CASSFSGGPETQYF
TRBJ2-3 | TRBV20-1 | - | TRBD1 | TGCAGTGCTAGAGGTCCATTCGGGACAGGGGGCCCAGATACGCAGTATTTT | CSARGPFGTGGPDTQYF
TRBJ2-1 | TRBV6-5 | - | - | TGTGCCAGCAGTTACCCCCGGGTTATGTACAATGAGCAGTTCTTC | CASSYPRVMYNEQFF
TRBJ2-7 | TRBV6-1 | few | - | TGTGCCAGCTACTACGGAGGGCCCTCCTACGAGCAGTACTTC | CASYYGGPSYEQYF
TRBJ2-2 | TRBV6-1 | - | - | TGTGCCAGCAGCCCTGCCAACCCGGGGCTGGGCACCGGGGAGCTGTTTTTT | CASSPANPGLGTGELFF
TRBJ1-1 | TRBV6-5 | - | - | TGTGCCAGCAGTTACTCAGGGCTAACGAACACTGAAGCTTTCTTT | CASSYSGLTNTEAFF
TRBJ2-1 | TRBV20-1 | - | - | TGCAGTGCTAGAGTTCCAGGTCAATCCTACAATGAGCAGTTCTTC | CSARVPGQSYNEQFF
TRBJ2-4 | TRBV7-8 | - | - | TGTGCCAGCAGCTTAGAAATGGCTAAAAACATTCAGTACTTC | CASSLEMAKNIQYF
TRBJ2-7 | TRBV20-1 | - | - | TGCAGTGCTAGGGGATTAAGGGCCCCCGAGCAGTACTTC | CSARGLRAPEQYF
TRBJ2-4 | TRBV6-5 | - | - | TGTGCCAGCAGTTTAGCCAAAAACATTCAGTACTTC | CASSLAKNIQYF
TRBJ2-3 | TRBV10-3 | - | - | TGTGCCATCAGTGACTCCGGGACTCTAAGCACAGATACGCAGTATTTT | CAISDSGTLSTDTQYF
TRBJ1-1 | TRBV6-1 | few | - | TGTGCCAGCAGTGGGACAGCCTGGGACACTGAAGCTTTCTTT | CASSGTAWDTEAFF
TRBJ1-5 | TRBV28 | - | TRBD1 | TGTGCCAGCAGTCGACAGGGGGCGAATCAGCCCCAGCATTTT | CASSRQGANQPQHF